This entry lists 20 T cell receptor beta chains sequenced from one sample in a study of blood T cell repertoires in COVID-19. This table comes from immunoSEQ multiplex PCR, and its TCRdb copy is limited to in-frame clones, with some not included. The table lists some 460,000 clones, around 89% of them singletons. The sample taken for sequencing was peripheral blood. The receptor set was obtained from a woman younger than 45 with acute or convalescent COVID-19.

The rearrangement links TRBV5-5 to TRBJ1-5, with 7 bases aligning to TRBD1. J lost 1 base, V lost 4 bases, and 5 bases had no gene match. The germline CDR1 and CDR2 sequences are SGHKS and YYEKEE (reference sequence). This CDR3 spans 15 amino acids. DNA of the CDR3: TGTGCCAGCAGCGCTACAGGGGCCAGCAATCAGCCCCAGCATTTT. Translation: CASSATGASNQPQHF.

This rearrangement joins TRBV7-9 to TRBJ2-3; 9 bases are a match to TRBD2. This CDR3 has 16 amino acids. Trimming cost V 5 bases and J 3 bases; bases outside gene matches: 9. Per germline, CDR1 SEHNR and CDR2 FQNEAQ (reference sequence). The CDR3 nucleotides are TGTGCCAGCAGCCCCCTCGGCGGGGGGGGGACAGATACGCAGTATTTT. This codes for CASSPLGGGGTDTQYF.

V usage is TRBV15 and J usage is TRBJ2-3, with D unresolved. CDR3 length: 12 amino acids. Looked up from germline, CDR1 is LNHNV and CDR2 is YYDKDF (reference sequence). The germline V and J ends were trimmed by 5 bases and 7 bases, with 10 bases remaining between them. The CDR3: CATSLASYTQYF. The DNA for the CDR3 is TGTGCCACCAGCCTGGCCAGTTATACGCAGTATTTT.

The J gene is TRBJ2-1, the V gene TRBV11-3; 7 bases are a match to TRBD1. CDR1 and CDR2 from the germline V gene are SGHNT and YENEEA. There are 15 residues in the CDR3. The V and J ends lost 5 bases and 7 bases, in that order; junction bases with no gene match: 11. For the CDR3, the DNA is TGTGCCAGCAGCCCTAGACAGGGTAGGAGAAATGAGCAGTTCTTC. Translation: CASSPRQGRRNEQFF. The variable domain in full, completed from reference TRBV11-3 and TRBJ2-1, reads EAGVVQSPRYKIIEKKQPVAFWCNPISGHNTLYWYLQNLGQGPELLIRYENEEAVDDSQLPKDRFSAERLKGVDSTLKIQPAELGDSAVYLCASSPRQGRRNEQFFGPGTRLTVL.

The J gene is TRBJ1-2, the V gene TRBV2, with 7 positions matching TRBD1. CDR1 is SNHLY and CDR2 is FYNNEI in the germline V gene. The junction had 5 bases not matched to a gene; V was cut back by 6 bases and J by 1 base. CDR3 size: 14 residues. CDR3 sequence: CASSQTGYNYGYTF. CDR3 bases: TGTGCCAGCAGCCAGACAGGGTATAACTATGGCTACACCTTC.

CDR3 DNA sequence: TGTGCCAGCAGCGAATCCCCCGGGACAGGGGGGACTGAAGCTTTCTTT. Translating it yields CASSESPGTGGTEAFF. The J gene is TRBJ1-1, the V gene TRBV5-4; 11 bases agree with TRBD1. Per the germline V gene, CDR1 is SGHNT and CDR2 is YYREEE (reference sequence). CDR3 length: 16 amino acids. The V and J ends lost 4 bases and 5 bases, in that order; junction bases with no gene match: 10.

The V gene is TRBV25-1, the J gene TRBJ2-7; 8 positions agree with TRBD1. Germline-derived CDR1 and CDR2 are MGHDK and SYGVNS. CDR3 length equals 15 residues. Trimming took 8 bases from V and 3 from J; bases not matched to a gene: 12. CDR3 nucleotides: TGTGCCAGCTCGACGAGGACAGGGTCCTTCTACGAGCAGTACTTC. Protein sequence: CASSTRTGSFYEQYF.

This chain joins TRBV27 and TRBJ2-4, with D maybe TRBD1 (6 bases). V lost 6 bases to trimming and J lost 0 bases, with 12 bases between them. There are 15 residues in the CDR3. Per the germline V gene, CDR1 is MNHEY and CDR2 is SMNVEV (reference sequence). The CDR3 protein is CASSEGDLAKNIQYF. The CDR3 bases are TGTGCCAGCAGCGAGGGGGACCTAGCCAAAAACATTCAGTACTTC.

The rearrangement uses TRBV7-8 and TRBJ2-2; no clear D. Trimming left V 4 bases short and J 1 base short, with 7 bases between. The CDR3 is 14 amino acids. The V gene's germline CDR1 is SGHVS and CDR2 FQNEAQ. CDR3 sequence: CASSSELNTGELFF. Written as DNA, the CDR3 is TGTGCCAGCAGCTCCGAGCTGAACACCGGGGAGCTGTTTTTT.

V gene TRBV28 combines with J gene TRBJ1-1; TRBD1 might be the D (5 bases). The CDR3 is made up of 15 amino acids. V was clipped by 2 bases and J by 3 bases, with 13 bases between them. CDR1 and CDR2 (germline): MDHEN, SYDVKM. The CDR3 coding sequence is TGTGCCAGCAGTTTAAGGTCAGGGAGGGACACTGAAGCTTTCTTT. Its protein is CASSLRSGRDTEAFF.

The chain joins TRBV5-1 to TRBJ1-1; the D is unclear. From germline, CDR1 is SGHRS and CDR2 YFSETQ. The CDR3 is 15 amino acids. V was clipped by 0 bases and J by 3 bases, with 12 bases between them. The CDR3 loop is CASSLALGRDTEAFF. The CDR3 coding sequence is TGCGCCAGCAGCTTGGCTCTAGGGCGGGACACTGAAGCTTTCTTT.

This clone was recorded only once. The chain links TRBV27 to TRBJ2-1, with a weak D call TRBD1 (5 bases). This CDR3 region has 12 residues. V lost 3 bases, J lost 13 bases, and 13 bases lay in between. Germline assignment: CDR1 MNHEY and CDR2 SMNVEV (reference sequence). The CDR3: CASSFWQGKQFF. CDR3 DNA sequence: TGTGCCAGCAGTTTTTGGCAGGGAAAACAGTTCTTC.

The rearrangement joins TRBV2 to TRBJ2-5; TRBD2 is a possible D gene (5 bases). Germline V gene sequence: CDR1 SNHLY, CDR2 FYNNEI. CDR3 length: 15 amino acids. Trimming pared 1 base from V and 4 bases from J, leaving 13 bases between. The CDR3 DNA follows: TGTGCCAGCAGTGAAGAGGCATACAGCGGAGAGACCCAGTACTTC. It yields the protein CASSEEAYSGETQYF. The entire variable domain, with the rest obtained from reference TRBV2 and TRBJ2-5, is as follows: EPEVTQTPSHQVTQMGQEVILRCVPISNHLYFYWYRQILGQKVEFLVSFYNNEISEKSEIFDDQFSVERPDGSNFTLKIRSTKLEDSAMYFCASSEEAYSGETQYFGPGTRLLVL.

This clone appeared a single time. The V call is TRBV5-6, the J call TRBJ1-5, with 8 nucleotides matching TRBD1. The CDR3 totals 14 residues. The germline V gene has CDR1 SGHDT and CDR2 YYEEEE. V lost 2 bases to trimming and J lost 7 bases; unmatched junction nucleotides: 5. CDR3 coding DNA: TGTGCCAGCAGCTTAACAGGGGGGGAACAGCCCCAGCATTTT. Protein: CASSLTGGEQPQHF.

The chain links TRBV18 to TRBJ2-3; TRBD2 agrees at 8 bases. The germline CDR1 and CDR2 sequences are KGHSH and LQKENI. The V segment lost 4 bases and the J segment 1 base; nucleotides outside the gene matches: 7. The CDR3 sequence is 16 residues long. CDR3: CASSLFRGGGTDTQYF. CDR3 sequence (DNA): TGTGCCAGCTCACTCTTCCGGGGGGGCGGCACAGATACGCAGTATTTT.

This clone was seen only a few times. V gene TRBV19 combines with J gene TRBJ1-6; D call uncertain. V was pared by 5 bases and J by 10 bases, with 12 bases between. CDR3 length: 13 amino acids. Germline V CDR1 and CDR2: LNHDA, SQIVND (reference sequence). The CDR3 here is CASSLTRQSPLHF. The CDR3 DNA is TGTGCCAGTAGTCTCACCAGGCAGTCACCCCTCCACTTT.

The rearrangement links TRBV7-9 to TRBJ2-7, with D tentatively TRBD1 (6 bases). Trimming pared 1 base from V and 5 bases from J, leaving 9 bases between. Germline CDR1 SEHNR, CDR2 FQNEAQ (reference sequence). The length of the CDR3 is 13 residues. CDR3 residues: CASSLVGADEQYF. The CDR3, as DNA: TGTGCCAGCAGCTTAGTGGGGGCAGACGAGCAGTACTTC.

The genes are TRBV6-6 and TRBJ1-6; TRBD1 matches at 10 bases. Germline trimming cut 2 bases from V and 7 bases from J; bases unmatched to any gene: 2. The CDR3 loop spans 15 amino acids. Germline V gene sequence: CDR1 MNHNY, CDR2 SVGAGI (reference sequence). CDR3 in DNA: TGTGCCAGCAGTTACGAGGGACAGGGGAATTCACCCCTCCACTTT. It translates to CASSYEGQGNSPLHF.

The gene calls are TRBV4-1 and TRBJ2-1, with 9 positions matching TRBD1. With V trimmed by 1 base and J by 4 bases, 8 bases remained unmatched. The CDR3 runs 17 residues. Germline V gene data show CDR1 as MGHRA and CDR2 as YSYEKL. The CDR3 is CASSQAQTGQGYNEQFF. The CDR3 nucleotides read TGCGCCAGCAGCCAAGCCCAAACGGGACAGGGATACAATGAGCAGTTCTTC.

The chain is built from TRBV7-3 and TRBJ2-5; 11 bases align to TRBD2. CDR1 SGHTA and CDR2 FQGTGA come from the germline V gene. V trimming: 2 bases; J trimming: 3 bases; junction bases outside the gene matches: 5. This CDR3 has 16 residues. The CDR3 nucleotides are TGTGCCAGCAGCTTATGGTCTAGCGGGGGGAAAGAGACCCAGTACTTC. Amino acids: CASSLWSSGGKETQYF.